Listed below are T cell receptor beta chains from one sample, sequenced in a study of blood T cells in healthy people across ages. TCRdb recomputed calls from the 5' RACE reads with MiXCR, one row per CDR3 protein. The sample has over 1,300,000 distinct CDR3 sequences, around 59% seen once; the top ten hold more than 6%. The sample consisted of blood. Receptor source: a man between 18 and 35 years old in good health. CDR3s include the opening cysteine and the closing phenylalanine or tryptophan. D genes are given only for firm matches. Expanded clones get a size class; other rows say once, few or many, or leave the size out.

j_call	v_call	clone_size	d_call	cdr3_aa	cdr3_nt
TRBJ1-2	TRBV5-1	.	TRBD1	CASSRDRATNYGYTF	TGCGCCAGCAGCCGCGACAGGGCGACTAACTATGGCTACACCTTC
TRBJ2-5	TRBV5-1	.	.	CASSLGEVAYQETQYF	TGCGCCAGCAGCCTGGGTGAGGTGGCTTATCAAGAGACCCAGTACTTC
TRBJ2-3	TRBV6-1	.	.	CASSDWEDTQYF	TGTGCCAGCAGTGATTGGGAAGATACGCAGTATTTT
TRBJ2-5	TRBV29-1	few	.	CSGYRGGLMETQYF	TGCAGCGGTTACCGAGGAGGCCTTATGGAGACCCAGTACTTC
TRBJ2-5	TRBV6-1	few	.	CASSRTWEETQYF	TGTGCCAGCAGTCGGACTTGGGAGGAGACCCAGTACTTC
TRBJ1-4	TRBV7-2	.	TRBD1	CASSIQGPLATNEKLFF	TGTGCCAGCAGCATACAGGGGCCGCTTGCAACTAATGAAAAACTGTTTTTT
TRBJ2-3	TRBV20-1	.	TRBD2	CSAQLAGSTDTQYF	TGCAGTGCGCAACTAGCGGGGTCCACAGATACGCAGTATTTT
TRBJ2-7	TRBV10-1	.	TRBD2	CASSEAGWESSYNEQYF	TGCGCCAGCAGTGAAGCGGGGTGGGAGAGCTCCTACAATGAGCAGTACTTC
TRBJ1-2	TRBV10-3	.	.	CAISESISYGYTF	TGTGCCATCAGTGAGTCGATTAGCTATGGCTACACCTTC
TRBJ2-1	TRBV7-8	few	TRBD2	CASSLVGSSGRANEQFF	TGTGCCAGCAGCTTAGTTGGATCTAGCGGGAGAGCCAATGAGCAGTTCTTC
TRBJ2-3	TRBV4-1	.	.	CASSREETDTQYF	TGCGCCAGCAGCCGGGAGGAGACAGATACGCAGTATTTT
TRBJ1-4	TRBV5-1	.	TRBD1	CASSLTGAHKKLFF	TGCGCCAGCAGCTTAACAGGGGCGCATAAAAAACTGTTTTTT
TRBJ1-1	TRBV20-1	.	.	CSATARANTEAFF	TGCAGTGCTACGGCCAGGGCCAACACTGAAGCTTTCTTT
TRBJ1-2	TRBV29-1	.	.	CSVGVGRNTDPYGYTF	TGCAGCGTTGGCGTTGGAAGAAACACGGACCCCTATGGCTACACCTTC
TRBJ1-4	TRBV4-1	few	TRBD1	CASSHPDRDNEKLFF	TGCGCCAGCAGCCACCCGGACAGGGATAATGAAAAACTGTTTTTT
TRBJ2-7	TRBV12-3/TRBV12-4	.	TRBD2	CASSTAGGPYEQYF	TGTGCCAGCAGTACAGCGGGAGGGCCGTACGAGCAGTACTTC
TRBJ1-2	TRBV27	.	TRBD1	CASRPTGTGGYGYTF	TGTGCCAGCAGACCAACCGGGACAGGGGGCTATGGCTACACCTTC
TRBJ1-4	TRBV7-9	.	.	CASSLAQGKDEKLFF	TGTGCCAGCAGCTTAGCTCAGGGGAAGGACGAAAAACTGTTTTTT
TRBJ1-2	TRBV20-1	few	.	CSAPGVGRDYGYTF	TGCAGTGCTCCGGGTGTGGGAAGGGACTATGGCTACACCTTC
TRBJ2-1	TRBV4-2	once	.	CASSQEAGGLDEQFF	TGTGCCAGCAGCCAAGAGGCCGGGGGGCTGGATGAGCAGTTCTTC
TRBJ2-1	TRBV7-2	.	TRBD2	CASSPRAGGSGGNEQFF	TGTGCCAGCAGCCCCCGAGCGGGGGGTAGCGGGGGCAATGAGCAGTTCTTC
TRBJ1-5	TRBV7-9	.	.	CASSLGETSNQPQHF	TGTGCCAGCAGCCTCGGGGAGACTAGCAATCAGCCCCAGCATTTT
TRBJ1-2	TRBV7-6	.	.	CASSQNGGGGYTF	TGTGCCAGCAGCCAGAATGGCGGCGGTGGCTACACCTTC
TRBJ2-3	TRBV7-9	.	TRBD2	CASSLGLAGGQRRTDTQYF	TGTGCCAGCAGCTTGGGACTAGCGGGAGGTCAAAGGAGGACAGATACGCAGTATTTT
TRBJ2-1	TRBV4-3	.	TRBD2	CASSQERGGLYNEQFF	TGCGCCAGCAGCCAAGAACGGGGGGGGCTTTACAATGAGCAGTTCTTC
TRBJ1-2	TRBV7-9	few	.	CASSFPAGPHGYTF	TGTGCCAGCAGCTTCCCAGCAGGTCCGCATGGCTACACCTTC
TRBJ2-7	TRBV2	once	TRBD1	CARSDGTGELAENSYEQYF	TGTGCCAGGAGTGACGGGACAGGGGAACTAGCGGAAAACTCCTACGAGCAGTACTTC